This paragraph covers one T cell receptor (beta chain) sequence. The data originate from a study of blood T cell repertoires in COVID-19. At the level of the study: There were acute and convalescent COVID-19 samples, and they came from the United States, Italy and Spain.

Repertoires were generated with immunoSEQ multiplex PCR, while TCRdb's copy carries only in-frame clones and drops some. The sample contains about 210,000 clones, 65% to 85% of which appear only once. From germline, CDR1 is SGHDT and CDR2 YYEEEE. The CDR3 has 17 amino acids. V lost 0 bases and J lost 4, with 20 bases in between. The sequencing input was peripheral blood. The source is a woman between 50 and 59 years old with acute or convalescent COVID-19. The V call is TRBV5-6, the J call TRBJ2-7; D might be TRBD2 (6 bases). The chain's CDR3 is CASSLVGSPNGRYEQYF. The CDR3 region has the DNA TGTGCCAGCAGCTTGGTGGGGTCCCCTAACGGGAGATACGAGCAGTACTTC. The entire variable domain, with the rest obtained from reference TRBV5-6 and TRBJ2-7, is as follows: DAGVTQSPTHLIKTRGQQVTLRCSPKSGHDTVSWYQQALGQGPQFIFQYYEEEERQRGNFPDRFSGHQFPNYSSELNVNALLLGDSALYLCASSLVGSPNGRYEQYFGPGTRLTVT.